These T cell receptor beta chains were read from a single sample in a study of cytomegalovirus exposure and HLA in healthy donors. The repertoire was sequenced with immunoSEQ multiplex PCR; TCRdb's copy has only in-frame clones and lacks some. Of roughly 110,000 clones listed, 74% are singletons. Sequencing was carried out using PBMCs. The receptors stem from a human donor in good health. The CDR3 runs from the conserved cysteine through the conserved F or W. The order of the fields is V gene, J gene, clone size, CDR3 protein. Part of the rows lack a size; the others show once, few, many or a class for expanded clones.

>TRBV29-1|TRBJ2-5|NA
CSVEGPVPDTQYF
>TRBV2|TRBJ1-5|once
CASSEGLGQPQHF
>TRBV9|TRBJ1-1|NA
CASSVGMMNTEAFF
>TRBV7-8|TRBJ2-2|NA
CASSGGGTGLFGELFF
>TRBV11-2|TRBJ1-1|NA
CASSPRTGATEAFF
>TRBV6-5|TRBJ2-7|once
CASSYSARGAYEQYF
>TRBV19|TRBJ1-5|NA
CASGTSGRHNQPQHF
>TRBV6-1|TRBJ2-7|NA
CASRGPGGGNEQYF
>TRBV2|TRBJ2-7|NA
CASSVRGVYEQYF
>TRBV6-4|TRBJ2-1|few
CASSDSLAGPYNEQFF
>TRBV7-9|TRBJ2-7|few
CASSVGQGNHEQYF
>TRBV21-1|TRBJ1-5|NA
CASSTFETRHGNQPQHF
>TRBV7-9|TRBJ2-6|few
CASSGRDRGKPSGANVLTF
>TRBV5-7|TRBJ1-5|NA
CASSFPGCQPQHF
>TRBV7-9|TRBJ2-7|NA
CASRAGTGPTYEQYF
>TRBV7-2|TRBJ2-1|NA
CASSLGLATYNEQFF
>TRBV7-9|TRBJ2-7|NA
CASRRTGEYEQYF
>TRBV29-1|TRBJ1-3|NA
CSATGTGIGDTIYF
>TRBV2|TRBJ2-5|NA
CASSAREYQETQYF
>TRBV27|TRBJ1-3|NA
CASSLRSTGARGNTIYF
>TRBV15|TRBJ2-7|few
CATSPNVASGGGSHEQYF
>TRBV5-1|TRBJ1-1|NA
CASSEGQLKQAFF
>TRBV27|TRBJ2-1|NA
CASKELSGSPQFF
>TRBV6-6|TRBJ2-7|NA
CASSRTGTGAAYF
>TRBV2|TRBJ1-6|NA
CASSRGGNSPLHF
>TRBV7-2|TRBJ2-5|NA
CASSSRPTSQETQYF
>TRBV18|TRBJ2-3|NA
CASSPIQGAGDTQYF
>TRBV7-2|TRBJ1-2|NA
CASSPPRQGYHYGYTF
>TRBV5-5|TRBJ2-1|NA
CASSLSPLFEQFF
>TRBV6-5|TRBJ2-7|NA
CASTPSGTGTYEQYF
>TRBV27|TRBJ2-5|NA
CASSSRTGGGVTQYF
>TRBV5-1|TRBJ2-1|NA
CASSPGGAGTDEQFF
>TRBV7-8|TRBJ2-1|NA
CASSGDRQSYNEQFF
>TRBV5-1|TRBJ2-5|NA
CASSQSWETQYF
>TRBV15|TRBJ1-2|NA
CATSRGDRGTGGYTF
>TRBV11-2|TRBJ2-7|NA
CASSRLLTSGLSYEQYF
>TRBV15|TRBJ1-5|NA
CATSRETGGIQPQHF
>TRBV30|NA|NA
CAWRATGTGNYEQYF
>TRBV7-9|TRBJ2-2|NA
CSSSSSSGGARGELFF